The 32 T cell receptor beta chains below were found in one sample sequenced in a study of Ad26.COV2.S vaccination and SARS-CoV-2 variants (TCRdb year 2021). The sample's treatment or condition, from its label and the paper: roughly 20 received Ad26.COV2.S at low or high dose, single or two shots; roughly five received placebo; per-sample allocation not given. Repertoires of vaccine and placebo recipients were sequenced from samples taken on day 63 after the first injection. Library prep was done by the immunoSEQ multiplex PCR assay. Drawn from immuneACCESS, this table holds only the in-frame rearrangements with V and J called that TCRdb kept. Clones are partly lost; checked studies trace under half to an unresolved V gene and leave the rest unexplained. This sample is represented by about 460,000 clones; 89% of them were singletons. The ten biggest clones cover 1.5% to 2% of the sample. The sequences come from peripheral blood, collected in a trial of Ad26.COV2.S vaccine versus placebo. These receptors originate from a person aged 18-60 years who received the Ad26.COV2.S COVID-19 vaccine or a placebo.

The V and J genes are TRBV28 and TRBJ2-1; tentatively, D is TRBD2 (6 bases). Trimming cost V 6 bases and J 7 bases, with 13 bases left between them. The CDR3 has 13 residues. Germline loops: CDR1 MDHEN, CDR2 SYDVKM. Here the CDR3 DNA reads TGTGCCAGCAGCCAGGGACTCGGGAATGAGCAGTTCTTC. As protein: CASSQGLGNEQFF.

A single count supports this clone. The rearrangement uses TRBV5-1 and TRBJ1-5; no firm D call. Trimming left V 0 bases short and J 3 bases short, with 7 bases between. Germline-derived CDR1 and CDR2 are SGHRS and YFSETQ. The CDR3 has 14 amino acids. CDR3 in amino acids: CASSLGAPNQPQHF. In nucleotides, the CDR3 is TGCGCCAGCAGCTTGGGAGCACCCAATCAGCCCCAGCATTTT.

CDR3 loop: CASSLQGLLNEKLFF. The CDR3 nucleotides are TGTGCCAGCAGCTTACAGGGGCTTCTAAATGAAAAACTGTTTTTT. This chain connects TRBV7-2 to TRBJ1-4; D possibly corresponds to TRBD1 (6 bases). Germline CDR1 and CDR2: SGHTA and FQGNSA. The V end lost 2 bases, the J end lost 5 bases, and 12 bases lay between the germline ends. The CDR3 runs to 15 residues.

This clone was detected only a few times. The CDR3 DNA sequence: TGTGCCAGCAGCTTAGCGGGAGACTATAGCAATCAGCCCCAGCATTTT. It yields the protein CASSLAGDYSNQPQHF. V gene TRBV7-2 combines with J gene TRBJ1-5, with D uncertain. The germline V gene encodes CDR1 SGHTA and CDR2 FQGNSA. V was pared by 0 bases and J by 0 bases, with 9 bases between. The CDR3 length is 16 residues.

This chain connects TRBV2 to TRBJ1-3; D is ambiguous. CDR1 SNHLY and CDR2 FYNNEI come from the germline V gene. The V and J ends lost 6 bases and 4 bases respectively, with 19 bases between them. The CDR3 spans 16 residues. CDR3 DNA: TGTGCCAGCAGCGCCCCGGCTGGACTTTCAGGAAACACCATATATTTT. It codes for CASSAPAGLSGNTIYF.

The CDR3 loop reads CASSRGQGLGNTEAFF. In DNA, the CDR3 is TGCGCCAGCAGCCGAGGACAGGGGCTGGGGAACACTGAAGCTTTCTTT. The V gene is TRBV4-1, the J gene TRBJ1-1; 9 nucleotides line up with TRBD1. J was trimmed by 1 base and V by 4 bases; bases with no gene match: 7. The CDR3 totals 16 residues. The germline V gene encodes CDR1 MGHRA and CDR2 YSYEKL.

This clone was detected only once. The rearrangement joins TRBV2 to TRBJ2-1; 14 bases are a match to TRBD2. Germline V gives CDR1 SNHLY, CDR2 FYNNEI. This CDR3 has 14 amino acids. V shed 5 bases, J shed 10 bases, and the junction held 4 bases outside the gene matches. The CDR3 bases are TGTGCCAGCAGTACTGGACTAGCGGGAGGAGAGCAGTTCTTC. This codes for CASSTGLAGGEQFF.

This clone was seen more than once but under ten times. The rearrangement uses TRBV7-9 and TRBJ1-2, with 8 bases that match TRBD1. The CDR3 sequence is 15 residues long. Germline lookup yields CDR1 SEHNR and CDR2 FQNEAQ (reference sequence). The ends lost 5 bases at V and 4 bases at J; junction bases unmatched: 9. CDR3 DNA: TGTGCCAGCAGCCACCGGGGACAGGTCCTCTATGGCTACACCTTC. Protein product: CASSHRGQVLYGYTF.

This chain links TRBV6-5 with TRBJ1-2, with D perhaps TRBD1 (6 bases). Germline assignment: CDR1 MNHEY and CDR2 SVGAGI. The CDR3 covers 12 residues. V shed 7 bases and J shed 8 bases, with 14 bases lying between them. Here the CDR3 DNA reads TGTGCCAGCAAACAGGGATCGGGCGGCTACACCTTC. It translates to CASKQGSGGYTF.

The rearrangement joins TRBV5-1 to TRBJ1-4, with D unclear. Germline V gene data show CDR1 as SGHRS and CDR2 as YFSETQ. Trimming took off 1 base at V and 5 bases at J, with 12 bases between the two ends. This CDR3 contains 15 residues. As DNA, the CDR3 is TGCGCCAGCAGCTTGCGCGGCAGGATAAATGAAAAACTGTTTTTT. Translated: CASSLRGRINEKLFF.

Regarding this clone: One end of the junction is discordant with germline, which a read error may explain. V gene TRBV5-6 combines with J gene TRBJ1-5; 7 nucleotides match TRBD1. This CDR3 region has 14 residues. Germline values: CDR1 SGHDT, CDR2 YYEEEE. The CDR3 bases are TGTGCCAGCAGCCGGACAGGTAGCTATCAGCCCCAGCATTTT. This codes for CASSRTGSYQPQHF.

The gene calls are TRBV6-1 and TRBJ1-1; D not resolved. CDR3 size: 14 residues. Trimming shortened V by 2 bases and J by 0 bases, and 7 bases separated the two germline ends. The germline V gene has CDR1 MNHNS and CDR2 SASEGT. The CDR3 DNA follows: TGTGCCAGCAGTGAATATGGGCTGAACACTGAAGCTTTCTTT. Translated: CASSEYGLNTEAFF.

The gene calls are TRBV7-9 and TRBJ1-1; the D is unclear. The CDR3 totals 19 residues. V was trimmed by 2 bases and J by 7 bases, leaving 29 bases between them. The germline CDR1 and CDR2 sequences are SEHNR and FQNEAQ (reference sequence). In DNA, the CDR3 is TGTGCCAGCAGCTTATCCTCCTTGACCGTTTCGTCGGGAACTGTTGAAGCTTTCTTT. Translated, it gives CASSLSSLTVSSGTVEAFF.

The chain has TRBV9 and TRBJ2-7, with 8 bases identical to TRBD2. The J segment lost 2 bases and the V segment lost 2 bases, leaving 9 bases of the junction unmatched. The CDR3 contains 16 residues. The germline V gene encodes CDR1 SGDLS and CDR2 YYNGEE. CDR3 nucleotides: TGTGCCAGCAGCGTCGGGGCTAGCGGGCCGACCTACGAGCAGTACTTC. Its protein is CASSVGASGPTYEQYF.

The V call is TRBV6-5, the J call TRBJ2-3, with D possibly TRBD2 on 5 matching bases. CDR1 and CDR2 (germline): MNHEY, SVGAGI. V lost 0 bases and J 4 bases, leaving 11 bases between the germline ends. CDR3 length equals 15 residues. CDR3 sequence reads: CASSYSGSSADTQYF. The DNA for the CDR3 is TGTGCCAGCAGTTACTCGGGGAGTAGCGCAGATACGCAGTATTTT.

The chain uses TRBV11-2 and TRBJ2-7; TRBD2 agrees at 14 bases. Germline V gives CDR1 SGHAT, CDR2 FQNNGV. The CDR3 covers 17 residues. The V segment lost 0 bases and the J segment 4 bases; nucleotides outside the gene matches: 5. As DNA, the CDR3 is TGTGCCAGCAGCTTAGATGGGACTAGCGGGAGTCAGTACGAGCAGTACTTC. This gives the protein CASSLDGTSGSQYEQYF.

Notes on this clone: One end of the junction is discordant with germline, which a read error may explain. The chain uses TRBV28 and TRBJ1-1, with D uncertain. The V gene's germline CDR1 is MDHEN and CDR2 SYDVKM. The CDR3 runs 12 residues. Here the CDR3 DNA reads TGTGCCAGCAGCTTATCCAACACTGAAGCTTTCTTT. Translation: CASSLSNTEAFF.

The genes are TRBV7-8 and TRBJ2-1; D is unclear. CDR1 is SGHVS and CDR2 is FQNEAQ in the germline V gene. The germline V and J ends were trimmed by 7 bases and 1 base, with 8 bases remaining between them. The CDR3 is 13 residues long. The CDR3 sequence is CASTLISYNEQFF. DNA for the CDR3: TGTGCCAGCACCCTTATATCCTACAATGAGCAGTTCTTC.

V and J are TRBV7-2 and TRBJ1-1; no reliable D call. The V end lost 3 bases, the J end lost 6 bases, and 11 bases lay between the germline ends. CDR1 is SGHTA, CDR2 FQGNSA, per germline. This CDR3 region has 13 residues. The CDR3: CASSFSVRPEAFF. As DNA, the CDR3 is TGTGCCAGCAGCTTCTCCGTCCGACCTGAAGCTTTCTTT.

Only a few counts were recorded for this clone. This sequence joins TRBV2 and TRBJ1-6; D ambiguous. Looked up from germline, CDR1 is SNHLY and CDR2 is FYNNEI. V was pared by 8 bases and J by 6 bases, with 14 bases between. This CDR3 contains 14 residues. CDR3 in DNA: TGTGCCAGCTGTACTAAACCCACTAATTCACCCCTCCACTTT. It translates to CASCTKPTNSPLHF. The entire variable domain, with the rest obtained from reference TRBV2 and TRBJ1-6, is as follows: EPEVTQTPSHQVTQMGQEVILRCVPISNHLYFYWYRQILGQKVEFLVSFYNNEISEKSEIFDDQFSVERPDGSNFTLKIRSTKLEDSAMYFCASCTKPTNSPLHFGNGTRLTVT.

This clone is a singleton in its sample. V is TRBV19 and J is TRBJ1-1; D is undetermined. From germline, CDR1 is LNHDA and CDR2 SQIVND (reference sequence). CDR3 length: 15 residues. Trimming took 0 bases from V and 4 from J, leaving 12 bases between them. CDR3 nucleotides: TGTGCCAGTAGTATAGATCGGGGAGGGAGCACTGAAGCTTTCTTT. It specifies CASSIDRGGSTEAFF. Combining the CDR3 with reference TRBV19 and TRBJ1-1 gives the whole variable domain DGGITQSPKYLFRKEGQNVTLSCEQNLNHDAMYWYRQDPGQGLRLIYYSQIVNDFQKGDIAEGYSVSREKKESFPLTVTSAQKNPTAFYLCASSIDRGGSTEAFFGQGTRLTVV.

The chain employs TRBV5-8 and TRBJ2-5, with TRBD1 matching 9 bases. J gave up 5 bases and V 4 bases, and 21 bases lay outside the gene matches. Germline CDR1 and CDR2: SGHTS and YDEGEE. CDR3 length: 19 residues. The CDR3: CASSPFRGGTGGPGETQYF. CDR3 DNA: TGTGCCAGCAGCCCCTTTAGGGGAGGTACAGGGGGCCCTGGGGAGACCCAGTACTTC.

This chain links TRBV19 with TRBJ2-1; tentatively, D is TRBD2 (7 bases). This CDR3 region has 18 residues. CDR1 is LNHDA, CDR2 SQIVND, per germline (reference sequence). Between the trimmed V and J ends, which lost 6 bases and 0 bases, there was a span of 21 bases. In DNA form, the CDR3 reads TGTGCCAGTAGCCAAAATTGGGGGGGGGCCAGCTCCTACAATGAGCAGTTCTTC. It encodes CASSQNWGGASSYNEQFF.

This chain links TRBV3-1 (or the pseudogene TRBV3-2) with TRBJ1-2; a possible D gene is TRBD1 (5 bases). Germline values: CDR1 LGHDT, CDR2 YNNKEL (reference sequence). V was cut by 2 bases and J by 5 bases, with 18 bases left in between. The CDR3 covers 16 residues. The CDR3 DNA follows: TGTGCCAGCAGCCAAAGGTGGTTCCGGGGGACGTATGGCTACACCTTC. It yields the protein CASSQRWFRGTYGYTF.

The chain combines TRBV12-3 or TRBV12-4 with TRBJ1-1; D is uncertain. The CDR3 is made up of 11 amino acids. V dropped 6 bases and J dropped 4 bases, with 6 bases sitting between them. DNA of the CDR3: TGTGCCAGCAGGTCCCCCACTGAAGCTTTCTTT. It specifies CASRSPTEAFF.

The rearrangement uses TRBV18 and TRBJ1-2; weak D call: TRBD1 (6 bases). V lost 3 bases and J lost 6, with 14 bases in between. The CDR3 sequence is 14 residues long. Per the germline V gene, CDR1 is KGHSH and CDR2 is LQKENI. Written as DNA, the CDR3 is TGTGCCAGCTCACCTGGGGGACATAGGAATGGCTACACCTTC. Translation gives CASSPGGHRNGYTF.

This chain links TRBV18 with TRBJ1-6, with 7 bases matching TRBD1. The CDR3 is 14 residues long. The V gene end was trimmed by 2 bases and the J gene end by 7 bases; junction bases not matched to a gene: 2. Germline V gene lookup returns CDR1 KGHSH and CDR2 LQKENI. CDR3 amino acids: CASSPDRANSPLHF. The DNA of the CDR3 is TGTGCCAGCTCACCAGACAGGGCCAATTCACCCCTCCACTTT.

The chain recombines TRBV28 with TRBJ1-4; D may be TRBD1 (6 bases). The CDR3 runs to 16 residues. V was trimmed by 6 bases and J by 6 bases, leaving 20 bases between them. Germline V gene data show CDR1 as MDHEN and CDR2 as SYDVKM. CDR3 DNA: TGTGCCAGCAGCCCCCGTGCAGGCAAGGGGGATGAAAAACTGTTTTTT. Translating gives CASSPRAGKGDEKLFF.

The rearrangement links TRBV6-2 or TRBV6-3 to TRBJ2-1; the D gene could be TRBD1 or TRBD2 (7 bases each). The V gene's germline CDR1 is MNHEY and CDR2 SVGEGT. This CDR3 is 20 amino acids long. Trimming pared 2 bases from V and 0 bases from J, leaving 23 bases between. The CDR3 nucleotides are TGTGCCAGCAGTTACAATTTGGCGATTCCAGGGGGGGCCTCCTACAATGAGCAGTTCTTC. It yields the protein CASSYNLAIPGGASYNEQFF.

This sequence joins TRBV7-2 and TRBJ2-1; 15 positions agree with TRBD2. This CDR3 spans 18 amino acids. Germline CDR1 SGHTA, CDR2 FQGNSA. V trimming: 0 bases; J trimming: 4 bases; junction bases outside the gene matches: 4. The CDR3 loop reads CASSLAPGLAGGYNEQFF. DNA of the CDR3: TGTGCCAGCAGCTTAGCCCCAGGACTAGCGGGAGGGTACAATGAGCAGTTCTTC. The entire variable domain, with the rest obtained from reference TRBV7-2 and TRBJ2-1, is as follows: GAGVSQSPSNKVTEKGKDVELRCDPISGHTALYWYRQSLGQGLEFLIYFQGNSAPDKSGLPSDRFSAERTGGSVSTLTIQRTQQEDSAVYLCASSLAPGLAGGYNEQFFGPGTRLTVL.

This chain joins TRBV6-2 or TRBV6-3 and TRBJ1-1; D might be TRBD1 (5 bases). The V gene's germline CDR1 is MNHEY and CDR2 SVGEGT. The CDR3 consists of 14 residues. Trimming cost V 4 bases and J 1 base, with 10 bases left between them. CDR3 amino acids: CASSFNRWNTEAFF. The DNA for the CDR3 is TGTGCCAGCAGTTTCAACAGGTGGAACACTGAAGCTTTCTTT.

This sequence joins TRBV6-6 and TRBJ2-7; D unresolved. Germline assignment: CDR1 MNHNY and CDR2 SVGAGI (reference sequence). V shed 0 bases and J shed 0 bases, with 12 bases lying between them. The CDR3 runs to 16 residues. The CDR3 spells CASSYSALVSSYEQYF. The DNA for the CDR3 is TGTGCCAGCAGTTACTCAGCCCTAGTCAGCTCCTACGAGCAGTACTTC.